The entry below gives a single T cell receptor beta chain sequence along with its context. Its antigen is unknown. PCR primers comprised 60 Vbeta and 13 Jbeta primers. The table came from immunoSEQ multiplex PCR; TCRdb's copy has only in-frame clones and leaves some out. The table has around 100,000 clones, 55% to 65% seen once; the top ten hold 2% to 2.5%. This entry comes from a study of cytomegalovirus exposure and HLA in healthy donors. Study results and caveats: TCR beta V segments were, for the most part, productive about 87% or about 30% of the time in an earlier analysis. The listing of roughly 160 TCR beta chains classed them as cytomegalovirus-associated.

Germline V gene data show CDR1 as SQVTM and CDR2 as ANQGSEA. The CDR3 is made up of 13 amino acids. V gave up 7 bases and J gave up 2 bases; unmatched junction bases: 5. The sequence was collected from a woman aged 25 to 45 in good health and CMV-seronegative. This chain connects TRBV29-1 to TRBJ2-7; TRBD1 matches at 10 bases. Sequenced: PBMCs. CDR3 sequence reads: CSARGQGAYEQYF. CDR3 sequence (DNA): TGCAGCGCCCGCGGACAGGGGGCCTACGAGCAGTACTTC.